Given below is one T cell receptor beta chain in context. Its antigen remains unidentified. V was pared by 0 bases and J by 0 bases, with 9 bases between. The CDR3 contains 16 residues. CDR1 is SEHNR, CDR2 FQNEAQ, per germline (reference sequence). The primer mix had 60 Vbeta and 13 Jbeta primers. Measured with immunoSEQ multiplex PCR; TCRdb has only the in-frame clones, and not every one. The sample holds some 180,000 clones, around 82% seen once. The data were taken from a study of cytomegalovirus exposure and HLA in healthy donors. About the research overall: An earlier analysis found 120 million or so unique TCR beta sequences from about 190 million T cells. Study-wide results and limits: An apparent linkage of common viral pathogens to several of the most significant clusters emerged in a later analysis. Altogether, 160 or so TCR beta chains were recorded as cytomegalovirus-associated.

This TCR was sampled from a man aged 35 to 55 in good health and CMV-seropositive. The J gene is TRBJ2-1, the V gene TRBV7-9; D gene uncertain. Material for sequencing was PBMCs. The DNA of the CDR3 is TGTGCCAGCAGCTTAGCAGTCGGAGTCTCCTACAATGAGCAGTTCTTC. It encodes CASSLAVGVSYNEQFF.